This passage covers 21 T cell receptor beta chains from one sample sequenced in a study of T cell repertoires in cytomegalovirus infection. TCRdb used MiXCR to reprocess the reads, holding one entry per CDR3 protein. The table records 200,000 to 300,000 distinct CDR3 sequences, 10% to 15% of them present only once. Sequencing was done on a sample of PBMCs. Receptors were obtained from a human donor in good health (CMV status not recorded). Some clones in this sample may be carry-over from other donors' samples.

This clonotype was recorded many times. The genes are TRBV25-1 and TRBJ1-6; 7 nucleotides line up with TRBD1. Germline assignment: CDR1 MGHDK and CDR2 SYGVNS. The CDR3 sequence is 13 residues long. V shed 5 bases and J 6 bases; nucleotides not matched to a gene: 1. The CDR3 nucleotides read TGTGCCAGCAGTAGGGACAGTAATTCACCCCTCCACTTT. It codes for CASSRDSNSPLHF. The full variable domain, in which reference TRBV25-1 and TRBJ1-6 provide the parts outside the CDR3, is EADIYQTPRYLVIGTGKKITLECSQTMGHDKMYWYQQDPGMELHLIHYSYGVNSTEKGDLSSESTVSRIRTEHFPLTLESARPSHTSQYLCASSRDSNSPLHFGNGTRLTVT.

This clonotype was recorded at least ten times. The chain recombines TRBV14 with TRBJ2-3, with no clear D. The CDR3 is 14 residues long. Trimming took off 4 bases at V and 2 bases at J, with 10 bases between the two ends. The germline CDR1 and CDR2 sequences are SGHDN and FVKESK. The DNA of the CDR3 is TGTGCCAGCAGCCGGAATAGAAACACAGATACGCAGTATTTT. Encoded protein: CASSRNRNTDTQYF.

This clonotype was found a few times. This sequence joins TRBV29-1 and TRBJ2-5, with D perhaps TRBD1 or TRBD2 (5 bases each). V lost 6 bases, J lost 4 bases, and 12 bases lay in between. CDR1 is SQVTM and CDR2 is ANQGSEA in the germline V gene. CDR3 length equals 12 residues. The CDR3 DNA is TGCAGCGTGAACCGGGACCCAGAGACCCAGTACTTC. Its protein is CSVNRDPETQYF.

In its sample, this clonotype was seen a few times. J is TRBJ1-3 and V is TRBV20-1; D unresolved. The CDR3 is 13 amino acids. V lost 1 base and J 0 bases, leaving 4 bases between the germline ends. The V gene's germline CDR1 is DFQATT and CDR2 SNEGSKA (reference sequence). CDR3 sequence: CSARGFSGNTIYF. For the CDR3, the DNA is TGCAGTGCTAGAGGCTTCTCTGGAAACACCATATATTTT.

J is TRBJ1-1 and V is TRBV4-3; TRBD1 aligns across 10 bases. Germline V gene data show CDR1 as LGHNA and CDR2 as YSLEER. The CDR3 contains 16 residues. Losses at the gene ends were 0 bases for V and 7 bases for J; bases not matched to a gene: 8. CDR3 residues: CASSQDPGTGVGEAFF. The CDR3 DNA follows: TGCGCCAGCAGCCAAGACCCCGGGACAGGGGTTGGTGAAGCTTTCTTT.

V and J are TRBV5-4 and TRBJ2-1; TRBD2 aligns across 8 bases. With V trimmed by 0 bases and J by 8 bases, 7 bases remained unmatched. The germline V gene has CDR1 SGHNT and CDR2 YYREEE (reference sequence). This CDR3 comprises 15 residues. CDR3 DNA sequence: TGTGCCAGCAGCTTGGCCGGCGGGGGGCGGGATGAGCAGTTCTTC. Protein sequence: CASSLAGGGRDEQFF.

Many counts were recorded for this clonotype. The CDR3 spells CASSLLRVGVYEQYF. CDR3 nucleotide sequence: TGTGCCAGCAGCCTCCTGAGGGTAGGGGTCTACGAGCAGTACTTC. The chain recombines TRBV7-9 with TRBJ2-7; D tentatively fits TRBD1 or TRBD2 (5 bases each). Trimming took 5 bases from V and 3 from J, leaving 17 bases between them. This CDR3 spans 15 amino acids. CDR1 is SEHNR, CDR2 FQNEAQ, per germline (reference sequence).

In this sample, this clonotype turned up many times. The chain is built from TRBV19 and TRBJ2-5, with no clear D. V was cut by 6 bases and J by 5 bases, with 10 bases left in between. The CDR3 is made up of 12 amino acids. The germline CDR1 and CDR2 sequences are LNHDA and SQIVND (reference sequence). CDR3 in amino acids: CASSRVGETQYF. In DNA form, the CDR3 reads TGTGCCAGTAGCCGGGTTGGGGAGACCCAGTACTTC.

This clonotype showed up just a few times. The gene calls are TRBV29-1 and TRBJ2-5; D possibly matches TRBD1 or TRBD2 (5 bases each). The germline gives CDR1 SQVTM, CDR2 ANQGSEA. Trimming cost V 4 bases and J 3 bases, with 9 bases left between them. The CDR3 spans 12 residues. In DNA form, the CDR3 reads TGCAGCGTTGTGGGGGTAGAAGAGACCCAGTACTTC. Its translation: CSVVGVEETQYF.

This clonotype was seen repeatedly, ten times or more. The chain combines TRBV7-2 with TRBJ2-4; D call uncertain. This CDR3 comprises 12 residues. V was shortened by 5 bases and J by 6 bases, with 8 bases between the two germline ends. CDR1 and CDR2 from the germline V gene are SGHTA and FQGNSA. The CDR3 sequence is CASSVRRNIQYF. CDR3 coding DNA: TGTGCCAGCAGCGTGAGGAGAAACATTCAGTACTTC.

This clonotype was observed a handful of times. The chain combines TRBV11-3 with TRBJ2-1, with TRBD2 matching over 12 bases. Germline assignment: CDR1 SGHNT and CDR2 YENEEA. The junction had 5 bases not matched to a gene; V was cut back by 3 bases and J by 5 bases. The CDR3 has 16 amino acids. The CDR3 loop is CASSFLAGGANNEQFF. In DNA form, the CDR3 reads TGTGCCAGCAGCTTTCTAGCGGGAGGGGCCAACAATGAGCAGTTCTTC.

The chain recombines TRBV2 with TRBJ2-2; TRBD1 matches 8 bases. This CDR3 has 14 amino acids. The V and J ends lost 3 bases and 6 bases, in that order; junction bases with no gene match: 3. Per the germline V gene, CDR1 is SNHLY and CDR2 is FYNNEI. CDR3 sequence: CASSDRRGPGELFF. In DNA, the CDR3 is TGTGCCAGCAGTGACCGCAGGGGGCCCGGGGAGCTGTTTTTT.

This clonotype has ten or more counts. The chain couples TRBV7-2 to TRBJ1-2; D ambiguous. Trimming cost V 1 base and J 1 base, with 7 bases left between them. This CDR3 is 14 amino acids long. Germline lookup yields CDR1 SGHTA and CDR2 FQGNSA. The CDR3 reads CASSLGGINYGYTF. The CDR3 bases are TGTGCCAGCAGCTTAGGAGGGATTAACTATGGCTACACCTTC.

The chain combines TRBV6-6 with TRBJ2-7, with 7 bases matching TRBD1. Looked up from germline, CDR1 is MNHNY and CDR2 is SVGAGI (reference sequence). CDR3 size: 14 residues. V gave up 2 bases and J gave up 6 bases; unmatched junction bases: 7. The CDR3 DNA follows: TGTGCCAGCAGTTACGTACAGGGGCCCCCCGAGCAGTACTTC. Translated, it gives CASSYVQGPPEQYF.

This clonotype was found many times. The chain combines TRBV7-2 with TRBJ1-5; D is ambiguous. V was clipped by 5 bases and J by 9 bases, with 11 bases between them. CDR1 is SGHTA, CDR2 FQGNSA, per germline. The CDR3 spans 12 residues. The CDR3 sequence is CASSGEGGPQHF. As DNA, the CDR3 is TGTGCCAGCAGCGGGGAGGGAGGGCCCCAGCATTTT.

This clonotype was found a few times. The gene calls are TRBV20-1 and TRBJ1-6; 8 bases map to TRBD1. CDR3 length: 15 residues. The V gene end was trimmed by 1 base and the J gene end by 10 bases; junction bases not matched to a gene: 9. CDR1 and CDR2 from the germline V gene are DFQATT and SNEGSKA (reference sequence). The CDR3 nucleotides read TGCAGTGCTAGAGTCCAGACAGGGGCTCAGTCACCCCTCCACTTT. It translates to CSARVQTGAQSPLHF.

This clonotype was observed at least ten times. V usage is TRBV29-1 and J usage is TRBJ2-7, with D hard to call. V was pared by 5 bases and J by 1 base, with 6 bases between. The CDR3 sequence is 11 residues long. Germline CDR1 and CDR2: SQVTM and ANQGSEA. The CDR3: CSVLRSYEQYF. In DNA form, the CDR3 reads TGCAGCGTTCTCCGGTCCTACGAGCAGTACTTC.

The chain combines TRBV4-1 with TRBJ2-2; D remains unclear. V lost 0 bases, J lost 4 bases, and 9 bases lay in between. The CDR3 sequence is 15 residues long. The germline gives CDR1 MGHRA, CDR2 YSYEKL. The CDR3 protein is CASSQEWRSTGELFF. As DNA, the CDR3 is TGCGCCAGCAGCCAAGAGTGGCGCAGCACCGGGGAGCTGTTTTTT.

This clonotype was seen repeatedly, ten times or more. The CDR3 region is CASSFSMGVNEQFF. For the CDR3, the DNA is TGTGCCAGCAGCTTTTCCATGGGGGTCAATGAGCAGTTCTTC. This chain joins TRBV7-2 and TRBJ2-1; D assignment may be TRBD1 or TRBD2 (5 bases each). The V and J ends lost 3 bases and 6 bases respectively, with 12 bases between them. Germline lookup yields CDR1 SGHTA and CDR2 FQGNSA. The CDR3 runs 14 residues.

This clonotype occurred many times. The chain carries TRBV7-8 and TRBJ1-4; weak D call: TRBD1 (5 bases). CDR3 length equals 16 residues. CDR1 and CDR2 (germline): SGHVS, FQNEAQ. V dropped 5 bases and J dropped 0 bases, with 13 bases sitting between them. CDR3 protein: CASSPSGRSTNEKLFF. CDR3 DNA: TGTGCCAGCAGCCCCTCGGGGCGCTCAACTAATGAAAAACTGTTTTTT. Drawing the rest from reference TRBV7-8 and TRBJ1-4, the complete variable domain is GAGVSQSPRYKVAKRGQDVALRCDPISGHVSLFWYQQALGQGPEFLTYFQNEAQLDKSGLPSDRFFAERPEGSVSTLKIQRTQQEDSAVYLCASSPSGRSTNEKLFFGSGTQLSVL.

This clonotype has just a few counts. The V call is TRBV2, the J call TRBJ2-3; 11 bases align to TRBD2. The CDR3 runs to 15 residues. The germline gives CDR1 SNHLY, CDR2 FYNNEI. Trimming removed 11 bases from V and 4 bases from J; junction bases left unmatched: 11. This CDR3 is CAVGNSGGASDTQYF. CDR3 DNA sequence: TGTGCCGTAGGAAATAGCGGGGGGGCGTCAGATACGCAGTATTTT.